Each of the 8 T cell receptor beta chains below was sequenced from the same sample in a study of beta chain features in type 1 diabetes. Findings and limits, study-wide: Significant though moderate, a shortening of TCRB CDR3s appeared in all four CD4+ subsets of Type 1 diabetes patients.

These receptors lack a known antigen. Of the isolated RNA, all was reverse transcribed, and so the sequenced material was expressed TCRB transcripts. Generated by immunoSEQ multiplex PCR, the TCRdb table keeps only in-frame clones and is missing some. The sample contains 400,000 or so clones, around 10% of which appear only once. The material sequenced was central memory CD4+ T cells from blood. The receptors were gathered from a man aged 25-45 years with type 1 diabetes.

This clone was observed a few times. The chain recombines TRBV2 with TRBJ2-1; D ambiguous. Per the germline V gene, CDR1 is SNHLY and CDR2 is FYNNEI. This CDR3 has 14 amino acids. Between the trimmed V and J ends, which lost 5 bases and 6 bases, there was a span of 14 bases. The CDR3: CASSLSSPSNEQFF. Written as DNA, the CDR3 is TGTGCCAGCAGTCTCTCCAGCCCATCCAATGAGCAGTTCTTC. The whole variable domain, remainder taken from reference TRBV2 and TRBJ2-1, is EPEVTQTPSHQVTQMGQEVILRCVPISNHLYFYWYRQILGQKVEFLVSFYNNEISEKSEIFDDQFSVERPDGSNFTLKIRSTKLEDSAMYFCASSLSSPSNEQFFGPGTRLTVL.

This clone was counted a few times. This sequence joins TRBV11-2 and TRBJ2-3; 11 bases match TRBD2. The length of the CDR3 is 16 residues. Trimming cost V 5 bases and J 0 bases; bases outside gene matches: 4. The germline gives CDR1 SGHAT, CDR2 FQNNGV. CDR3 coding DNA: TGTGCCAGCAGCAACAGGACTAGCGGGAGCACAGATACGCAGTATTTT. It encodes CASSNRTSGSTDTQYF.

The CDR3 sequence is CATLGPASPGEKLFF. CDR3 DNA sequence: TGTGCCACCTTAGGACCGGCCAGCCCGGGTGAAAAACTGTTTTTT. The chain has TRBV2 and TRBJ1-4, with no clear D. Trimming took 10 bases from V and 7 from J, leaving 22 bases between them. CDR1 and CDR2 from the germline V gene are SNHLY and FYNNEI. The CDR3 is made up of 15 amino acids.

This clone has only a few counts. This chain links TRBV7-3 with TRBJ2-3; tentatively, D is TRBD2 (5 bases). The V end lost 5 bases, the J end lost 6 bases, and 12 bases lay between the germline ends. The V gene's germline CDR1 is SGHTA and CDR2 FQGTGA. This CDR3 is 13 amino acids long. In DNA, the CDR3 is TGTGCCAGCAGCCCCCCGGGGTACGATACGCAGTATTTT. Translating it yields CASSPPGYDTQYF.

This chain connects TRBV5-1 to TRBJ2-1; 9 bases align to TRBD1. CDR1 SGHRS and CDR2 YFSETQ come from the germline V gene. J lost 8 bases, V lost 3 bases, and 6 bases had no gene match. CDR3 length: 14 amino acids. The CDR3 sequence is CASSWDRAGYEQFF. DNA of the CDR3: TGCGCCAGCAGCTGGGACAGGGCTGGATATGAGCAGTTCTTC.

This clone was picked up a small number of times. The CDR3 DNA is TGTGCCAGCAGCTCGGCTACAGGGACAGGGAGCACAGATACGCAGTATTTT. It specifies CASSSATGTGSTDTQYF. The rearrangement joins TRBV5-5 to TRBJ2-3; TRBD1 matches 9 bases. The CDR3 consists of 17 residues. Trimming took 3 bases from V and 0 from J; bases not matched to a gene: 8. The germline CDR1 and CDR2 sequences are SGHKS and YYEKEE (reference sequence).

Comment on this clone: A clone one base away is much larger, so this may be a read error. The rearrangement links TRBV5-4 to TRBJ1-1; TRBD1 matches 8 bases. V gave up 4 bases and J gave up 5 bases; unmatched junction bases: 4. The CDR3 is made up of 13 amino acids. From germline, CDR1 is SGHNT and CDR2 YYREEE (reference sequence). This CDR3 is CASSRTGRTEAFF. CDR3 in DNA: TGTGCCAGCAGCCGGACAGGGCGGACTGAAGCTTTCTTT.

The genes are TRBV29-1 and TRBJ1-2; D call uncertain. The germline gives CDR1 SQVTM, CDR2 ANQGSEA. The CDR3 consists of 10 residues. V shed 4 bases and J shed 12 bases, with 12 bases lying between them. The CDR3 coding sequence is TGCAGCGTTGGGGCAGACGGGAACACCTTC. Translating it yields CSVGADGNTF.